This is a list of T cell receptor beta chains from one sample in a study of cytomegalovirus exposure and HLA in healthy donors. Generated by immunoSEQ multiplex PCR, the TCRdb table keeps only in-frame clones and is missing some. Among 200,000 or so clones, about 89% were seen once, and the ten largest hold 1.3%. Sequenced sample: PBMCs. The source is a man aged 30 to 45 in good health and CMV-seronegative. Each CDR3 is given with its conserved first and last residue. D genes are given only for firm matches. Size is omitted from some rows. Given values are once, few, many or a class for expanded clones.

>NA|NA|TRBJ2-2|TRBV7-2
CASSSGPGVPGELFF
TGTGCCAGCAGCTCGGGCCCCGGGGTTCCCGGGGAGCTGTTTTTT
>TRBD2|NA|TRBJ2-7|TRBV4-2
CASSHPRGGADYEQYF
TGTGCCAGCAGCCACCCTCGGGGGGGGGCTGACTACGAGCAGTACTTC
>TRBD1|NA|TRBJ1-1|TRBV27
CASSSRQGAKLGAFF
TGTGCCAGCAGTTCCCGACAGGGGGCGAAGTTAGGAGCTTTCTTT
>NA|NA|TRBJ1-3|TRBV14
CASSLRILEGTAGNTIYF
TGTGCCAGCAGCCTCCGTATTTTGGAGGGGACGGCAGGAAACACCATATATTTT
>NA|NA|TRBJ1-3|TRBV5-1
CASSADSYSGNTIYF
TGCGCCAGCAGCGCCGACAGTTACTCTGGAAACACCATATATTTT
>NA|once|TRBJ2-1|TRBV7-7
CASSLARGYEQFF
TGTGCTAGCAGCTTAGCGAGAGGGTATGAGCAGTTCTTC
>TRBD2|NA|TRBJ2-5|TRBV10-3
CAISEPTPGTSAETQYF
TGTGCCATCAGTGAGCCAACACCCGGGACTAGTGCGGAGACCCAGTACTTC
>TRBD2|NA|TRBJ2-1|TRBV28
CASSLSGTGGNEQFF
TGTGCCAGCAGCCTCAGCGGGACGGGTGGAAATGAGCAGTTCTTC
>NA|NA|TRBJ2-1|TRBV7-2
CASRGPTGFGGLGEQFF
TGTGCCAGCAGGGGGCCTACAGGGTTTGGTGGGCTTGGAGAGCAGTTCTTC
>NA|once|TRBJ2-3|TRBV6-1
CASRNRVRSTDTQYF
TGTGCCAGCAGAAACAGGGTGCGTAGCACAGATACGCAGTATTTT
>NA|NA|TRBJ2-3|TRBV9
CASSAVSSEADTQYF
TGTGCCAGCAGCGCCGTTAGTTCAGAGGCAGATACGCAGTATTTT
>NA|NA|TRBJ2-7|TRBV28
CASSYNSYEQYF
TGTGCCAGCAGTTACAACTCCTACGAGCAGTACTTC
>TRBD1|NA|TRBJ1-1|TRBV5-1
CASSWPQQGANTEAFF
TGCGCCAGCAGCTGGCCCCAACAGGGGGCGAACACTGAAGCTTTCTTT
>TRBD1|once|TRBJ1-6|TRBV16
CASSPYTDRDKNF
TGTGCCAGCAGCCCATACACAGACAGGGACAAGAACTTT
>TRBD2|NA|TRBJ2-1|TRBV15
CATSRDRAAGGKQFF
TGTGCCACCAGCAGAGATCGGGCGGCGGGAGGGAAACAGTTCTTC
>TRBD1|NA|TRBJ2-7|TRBV19
CASSPRTGGSYEQYF
TGTGCCAGTAGTCCCCGGACAGGGGGATCATACGAGCAGTACTTC
>NA|NA|TRBJ1-4|TRBV4-1
CASSQGRGEKLFF
TGCGCCAGCAGCCAGGGGAGAGGTGAAAAACTGTTTTTT
>TRBD2|NA|TRBJ2-7|TRBV27
CASSLGPPGLSVLFSYEQYF
TGTGCCAGCAGTTTAGGCCCCCCGGGACTATCGGTCCTTTTTTCCTACGAGCAGTACTTC
>TRBD2|NA|TRBJ2-3|TRBV4-3
CASSQDGPERAGGTDTQYF
TGCGCCAGCAGCCAAGATGGGCCGGAGAGAGCGGGGGGCACAGATACGCAGTATTTT
>NA|NA|TRBJ2-1|TRBV2
CASSPDGGTYNEQFF
TGTGCCAGCAGTCCTGACGGCGGCACCTACAATGAGCAGTTCTTC
>NA|NA|TRBJ1-6|TRBV27
CASMTGAGLGGRGFGSPLHF
TGTGCCAGCATGACTGGAGCGGGTTTGGGGGGGCGCGGGTTTGGGTCACCCCTCCACTTT
>NA|once|TRBJ2-7|TRBV5-6
CASRLGGYEQYF
TGTGCCAGCAGATTGGGCGGATACGAGCAGTACTTC
>TRBD1|NA|TRBJ1-6|TRBV27
CASSPRPDRTLNSPLHF
TGTGCCAGCAGTCCCCGCCCGGACAGGACTCTTAATTCACCCCTCCACTTT
>TRBD2|NA|TRBJ2-3|TRBV10-2
CASSEVASGTQYF
TGCGCCAGCAGTGAGGTCGCTAGCGGGACGCAGTATTTT
>NA|NA|TRBJ2-3|TRBV9
CASGGVTSTDTQYF
TGTGCCAGCGGCGGCGTCACTAGCACAGATACGCAGTATTTT
>NA|NA|TRBJ2-7|TRBV27
CASQKGREQYF
TGTGCCAGCCAAAAGGGGCGGGAGCAGTACTTC
>NA|NA|TRBJ2-2|TRBV5-1
CASRGSLWTGELFF
TGCGCCAGTAGGGGTTCTTTGTGGACCGGGGAGCTGTTTTTT
>NA|once|TRBJ1-2|TRBV5-1
CASSTAGARDYTF
TGCGCCAGCAGCACCGCGGGGGCGCGTGACTACACCTTC
>TRBD2|NA|TRBJ2-7|TRBV5-1
CASSLGLREIKVEQYF
TGCGCCAGCAGCTTGGGTCTGCGGGAGATCAAGGTCGAGCAGTACTTC